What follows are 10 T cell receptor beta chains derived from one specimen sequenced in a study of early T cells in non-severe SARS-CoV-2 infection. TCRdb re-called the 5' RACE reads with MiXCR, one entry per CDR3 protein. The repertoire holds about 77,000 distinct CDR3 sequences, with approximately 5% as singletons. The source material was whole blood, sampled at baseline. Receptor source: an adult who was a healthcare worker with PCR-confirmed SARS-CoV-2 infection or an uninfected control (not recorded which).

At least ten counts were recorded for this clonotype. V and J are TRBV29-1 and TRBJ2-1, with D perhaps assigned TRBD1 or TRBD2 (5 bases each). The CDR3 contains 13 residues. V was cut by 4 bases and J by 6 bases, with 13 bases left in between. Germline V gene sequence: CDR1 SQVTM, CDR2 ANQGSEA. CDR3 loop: CSVGDRSGNEQFF. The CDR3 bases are TGCAGCGTTGGGGACCGGTCGGGCAATGAGCAGTTCTTC.

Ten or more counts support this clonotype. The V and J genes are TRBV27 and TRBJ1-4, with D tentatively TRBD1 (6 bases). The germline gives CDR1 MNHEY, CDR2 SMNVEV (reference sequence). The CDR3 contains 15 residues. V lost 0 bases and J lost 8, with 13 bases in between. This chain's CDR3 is CASSLSRQVREKLFF. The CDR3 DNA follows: TGTGCCAGCAGTTTATCGAGACAGGTGCGAGAAAAACTGTTTTTT.

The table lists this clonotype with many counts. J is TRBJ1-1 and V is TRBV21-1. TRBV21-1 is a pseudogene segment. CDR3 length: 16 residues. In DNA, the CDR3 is TGTGCCAGCATCCAACCGGGAATAGGGCAGAACACTGAAGCTTTCTTT. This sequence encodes CASIQPGIGQNTEAFF.

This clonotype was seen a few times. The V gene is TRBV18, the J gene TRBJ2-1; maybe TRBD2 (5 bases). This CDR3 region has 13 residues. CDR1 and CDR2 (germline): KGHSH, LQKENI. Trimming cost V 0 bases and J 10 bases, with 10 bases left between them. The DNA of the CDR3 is TGTGCCAGCTCACCACCATGGACTGGCGAGCAGTTCTTC. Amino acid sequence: CASSPPWTGEQFF.

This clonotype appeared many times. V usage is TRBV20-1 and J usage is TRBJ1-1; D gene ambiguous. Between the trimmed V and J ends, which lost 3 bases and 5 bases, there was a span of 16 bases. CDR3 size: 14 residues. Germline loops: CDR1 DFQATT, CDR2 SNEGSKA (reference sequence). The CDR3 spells CSASPTPVETEAFF. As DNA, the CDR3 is TGCAGTGCTAGCCCGACTCCCGTGGAGACTGAAGCTTTCTTT.

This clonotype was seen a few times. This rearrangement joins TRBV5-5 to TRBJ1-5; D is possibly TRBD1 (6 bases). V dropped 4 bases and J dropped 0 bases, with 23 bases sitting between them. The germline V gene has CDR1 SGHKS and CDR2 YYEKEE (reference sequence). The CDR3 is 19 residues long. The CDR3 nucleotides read TGTGCCAGCAGCACGCGGATTATGGGGGCAGGGCTTAGCAATCAGCCCCAGCATTTT. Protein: CASSTRIMGAGLSNQPQHF.

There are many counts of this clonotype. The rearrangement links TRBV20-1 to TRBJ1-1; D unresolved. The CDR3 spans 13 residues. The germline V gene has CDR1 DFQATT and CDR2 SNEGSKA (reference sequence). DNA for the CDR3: TGCAGAGCAATTTCGGATATGAACACTGAAGCTTTCTTT. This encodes CRAISDMNTEAFF.

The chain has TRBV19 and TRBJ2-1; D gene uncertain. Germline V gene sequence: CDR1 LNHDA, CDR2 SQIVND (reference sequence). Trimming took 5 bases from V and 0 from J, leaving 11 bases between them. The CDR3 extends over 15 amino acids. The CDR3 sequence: CASSFDGDSYNEQFF. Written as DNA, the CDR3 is TGTGCCAGTAGTTTTGACGGTGACTCCTACAATGAGCAGTTCTTC.

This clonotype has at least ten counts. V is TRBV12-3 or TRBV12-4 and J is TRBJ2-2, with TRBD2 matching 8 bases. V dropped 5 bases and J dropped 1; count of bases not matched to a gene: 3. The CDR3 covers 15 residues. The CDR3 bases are TGTGCCAGCAGTCGGAGCGGGAGGAACACCGGGGAGCTGTTTTTT. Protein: CASSRSGRNTGELFF.

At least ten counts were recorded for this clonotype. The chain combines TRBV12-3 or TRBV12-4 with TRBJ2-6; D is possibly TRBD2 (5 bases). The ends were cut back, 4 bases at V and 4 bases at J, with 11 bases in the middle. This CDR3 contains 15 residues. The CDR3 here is CASSSRRSGANVLTF. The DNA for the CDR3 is TGTGCCAGCAGTTCCAGGAGGTCCGGGGCCAACGTCCTGACTTTC.